This T cell receptor (beta chain) was profiled in a study of blood T cell repertoires in COVID-19. Data came from immunoSEQ multiplex PCR; TCRdb stores just in-frame clones and leaves some out. The sample lists some 180,000 clones; 85% to 90% were seen once. The CDR3 has 15 residues. The V gene lost 1 base and the J gene lost 6 bases, with 15 bases spanning the gap. Germline-derived CDR1 and CDR2 are LNHNV and YYDKDF (reference sequence). V and J are TRBV15 and TRBJ1-2, with D unresolved. The source of this sequence is a woman of 80 years or more with COVID-19, enrolled during active disease. Sequencing used peripheral blood. CDR3 protein: CATSRGGGFLDGYTF. CDR3 DNA sequence: TGTGCCACCAGCAGAGGTGGAGGGTTCTTGGATGGCTACACCTTC. The full variable domain, in which reference TRBV15 and TRBJ1-2 provide the parts outside the CDR3, is DAMVIQNPRYQVTQFGKPVTLSCSQTLNHNVMYWYQQKSSQAPKLLFHYYDKDFNNEADTPDNFQSRRPNTSFCFLDIRSPGLGDTAMYLCATSRGGGFLDGYTFGSGTRLTVV.